This T cell receptor (beta chain) was recorded in a study of cytomegalovirus exposure and HLA in healthy donors. Overall study results and limits: High sensitivity and specificity were reportedly achieved when the classifier diagnosed cytomegalovirus status.

The PCR used 60 Vbeta and 13 Jbeta primers. Only in-frame clones appear in the TCRdb table, and some are missing; sequencing was by immunoSEQ multiplex PCR. The table records around 180,000 clones, more than 60% of them present only once. The CDR3 length is 16 residues. About this clone itself: The antigen is undetermined.

This TCR was sampled from a woman in her twenties or thirties in good health and CMV-seropositive. Sequencing was performed on PBMCs. The chain couples TRBV21-1 to TRBJ2-7; TRBD2 is taken as the D call from the table, unchecked against the DNA. TRBV21-1 is a recognized pseudogene. The CDR3 is CASSKALWRGCYEQYF. For the CDR3, the DNA is TGTGCCAGCAGCAAAGCGCTTTGGAGAGGGTGCTACGAGCAGTACTTC.